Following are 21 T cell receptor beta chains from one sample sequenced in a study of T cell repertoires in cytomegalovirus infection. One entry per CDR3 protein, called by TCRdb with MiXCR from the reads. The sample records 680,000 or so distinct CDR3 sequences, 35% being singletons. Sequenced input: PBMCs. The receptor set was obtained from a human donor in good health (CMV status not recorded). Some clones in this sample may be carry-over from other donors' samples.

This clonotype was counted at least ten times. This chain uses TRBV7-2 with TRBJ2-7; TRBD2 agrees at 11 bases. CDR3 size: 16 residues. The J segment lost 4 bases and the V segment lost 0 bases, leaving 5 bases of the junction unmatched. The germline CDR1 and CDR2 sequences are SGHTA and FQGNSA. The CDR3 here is CASSLAGTSGGYEQYF. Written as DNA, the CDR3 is TGTGCCAGCAGCTTAGCGGGTACTAGCGGGGGATACGAGCAGTACTTC.

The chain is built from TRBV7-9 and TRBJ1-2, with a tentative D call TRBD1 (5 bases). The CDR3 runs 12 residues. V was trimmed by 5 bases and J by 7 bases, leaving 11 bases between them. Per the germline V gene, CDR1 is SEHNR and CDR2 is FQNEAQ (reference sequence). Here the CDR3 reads CASSPIRAGYTF. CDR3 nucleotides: TGTGCCAGCAGCCCAATCAGGGCTGGCTACACCTTC.

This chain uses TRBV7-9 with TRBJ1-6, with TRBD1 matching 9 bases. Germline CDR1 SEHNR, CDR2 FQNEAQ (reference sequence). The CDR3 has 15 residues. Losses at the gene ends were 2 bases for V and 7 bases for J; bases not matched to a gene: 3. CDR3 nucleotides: TGTGCCAGCAGCTTAACAGACAGGGGGAATTCACCCCTCCACTTT. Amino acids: CASSLTDRGNSPLHF.

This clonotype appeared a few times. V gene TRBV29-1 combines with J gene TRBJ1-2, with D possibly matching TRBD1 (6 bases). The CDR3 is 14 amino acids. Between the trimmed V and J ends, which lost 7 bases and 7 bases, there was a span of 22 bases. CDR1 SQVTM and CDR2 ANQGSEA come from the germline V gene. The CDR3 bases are TGCAGCGCCAATGGAATGGCAGGGGTAATTGGCTACACCTTC. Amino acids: CSANGMAGVIGYTF.

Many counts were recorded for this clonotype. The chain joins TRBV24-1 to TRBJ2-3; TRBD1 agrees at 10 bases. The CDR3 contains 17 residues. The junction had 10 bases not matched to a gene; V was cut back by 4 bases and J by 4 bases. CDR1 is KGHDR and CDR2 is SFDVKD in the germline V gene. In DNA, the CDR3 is TGTGCCACCAGTGAAGCGCCGGGACAGGGGAGGCCAGATACGCAGTATTTT. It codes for CATSEAPGQGRPDTQYF.

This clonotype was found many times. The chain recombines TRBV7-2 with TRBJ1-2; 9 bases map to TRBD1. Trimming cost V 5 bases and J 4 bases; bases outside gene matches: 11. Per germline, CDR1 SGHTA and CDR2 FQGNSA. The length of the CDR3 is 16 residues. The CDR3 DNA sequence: TGTGCCAGCAGCCACGAAAAGGGACAGGGCGGCTATGGCTACACCTTC. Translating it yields CASSHEKGQGGYGYTF.

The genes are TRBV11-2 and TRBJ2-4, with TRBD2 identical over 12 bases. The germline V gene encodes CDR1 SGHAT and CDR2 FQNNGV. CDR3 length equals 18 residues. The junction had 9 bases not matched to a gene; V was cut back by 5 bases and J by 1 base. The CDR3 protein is CASSPTSGGRRAKNIQYF. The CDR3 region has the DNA TGTGCCAGCAGCCCGACTAGCGGGGGTCGAAGGGCCAAAAACATTCAGTACTTC.

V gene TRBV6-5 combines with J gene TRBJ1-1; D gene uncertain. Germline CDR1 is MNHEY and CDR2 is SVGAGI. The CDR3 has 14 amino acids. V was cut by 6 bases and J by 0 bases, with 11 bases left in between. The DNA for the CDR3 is TGTGCCAGCAGGATACAACTACTGAACACTGAAGCTTTCTTT. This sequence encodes CASRIQLLNTEAFF.

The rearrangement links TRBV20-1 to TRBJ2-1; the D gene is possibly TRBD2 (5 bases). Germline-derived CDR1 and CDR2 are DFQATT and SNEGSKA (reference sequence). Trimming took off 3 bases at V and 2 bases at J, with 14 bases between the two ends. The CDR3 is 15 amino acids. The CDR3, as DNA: TGCAGTGCTAGGGGAGCGGACCAGGCCTACAATGAGCAGTTCTTC. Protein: CSARGADQAYNEQFF.

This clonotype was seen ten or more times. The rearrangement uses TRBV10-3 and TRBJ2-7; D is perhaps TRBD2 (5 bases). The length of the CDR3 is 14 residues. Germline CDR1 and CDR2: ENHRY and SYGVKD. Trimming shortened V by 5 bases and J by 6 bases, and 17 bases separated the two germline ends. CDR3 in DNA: TGTGCCATCAGTCTAGCCTCCCCTACTCGCGAGCAGTACTTC. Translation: CAISLASPTREQYF.

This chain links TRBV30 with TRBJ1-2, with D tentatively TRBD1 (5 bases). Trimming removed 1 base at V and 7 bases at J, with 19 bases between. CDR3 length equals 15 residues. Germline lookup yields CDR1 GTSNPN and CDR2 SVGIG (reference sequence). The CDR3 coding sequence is TGTGCCTGGAGTGAGGGCAGGGCGTACTCGTCTGGCTACACCTTC. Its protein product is CAWSEGRAYSSGYTF.

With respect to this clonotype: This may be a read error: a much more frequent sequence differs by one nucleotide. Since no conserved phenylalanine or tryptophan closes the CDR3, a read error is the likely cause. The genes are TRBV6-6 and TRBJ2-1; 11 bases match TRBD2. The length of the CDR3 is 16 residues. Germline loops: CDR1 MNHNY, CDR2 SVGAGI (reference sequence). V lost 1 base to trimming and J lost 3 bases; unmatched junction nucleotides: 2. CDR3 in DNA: TGTGCCAGCAGTTACTTGGGACTAGCGGACTACAATGAGCAGTTCTTA. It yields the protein CASSYLGLADYNEQFL.

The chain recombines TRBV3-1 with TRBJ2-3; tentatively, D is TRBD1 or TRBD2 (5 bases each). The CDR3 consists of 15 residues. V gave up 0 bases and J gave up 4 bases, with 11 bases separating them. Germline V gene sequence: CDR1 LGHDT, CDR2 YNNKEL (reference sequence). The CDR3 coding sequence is TGTGCCAGCAGCCAAGAAGGGGCGCGGGCAGATACGCAGTATTTT. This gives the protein CASSQEGARADTQYF.

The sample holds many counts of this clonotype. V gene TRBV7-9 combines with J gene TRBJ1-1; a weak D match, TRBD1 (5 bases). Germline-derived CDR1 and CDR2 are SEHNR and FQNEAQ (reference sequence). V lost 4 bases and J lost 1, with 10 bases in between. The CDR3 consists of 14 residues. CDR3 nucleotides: TGTGCCAGCAGCTCCGGACAAGCGAACACTGAAGCTTTCTTT. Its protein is CASSSGQANTEAFF.

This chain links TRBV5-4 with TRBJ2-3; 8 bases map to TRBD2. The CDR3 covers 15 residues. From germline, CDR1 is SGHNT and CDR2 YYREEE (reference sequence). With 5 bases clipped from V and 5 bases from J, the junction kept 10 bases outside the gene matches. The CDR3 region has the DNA TGTGCCAGCAGGGATGGGGTGAGCGGGGGAGATACGCAGTATTTT. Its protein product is CASRDGVSGGDTQYF.

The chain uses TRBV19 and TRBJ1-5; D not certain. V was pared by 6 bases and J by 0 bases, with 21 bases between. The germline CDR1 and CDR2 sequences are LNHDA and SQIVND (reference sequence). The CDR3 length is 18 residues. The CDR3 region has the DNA TGTGCCAGTAGGGACCCCTATAATGCCGCCTATAGCAATCAGCCCCAGCATTTT. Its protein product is CASRDPYNAAYSNQPQHF. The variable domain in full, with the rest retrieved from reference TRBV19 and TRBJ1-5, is DGGITQSPKYLFRKEGQNVTLSCEQNLNHDAMYWYRQDPGQGLRLIYYSQIVNDFQKGDIAEGYSVSREKKESFPLTVTSAQKNPTAFYLCASRDPYNAAYSNQPQHFGDGTRLSIL.

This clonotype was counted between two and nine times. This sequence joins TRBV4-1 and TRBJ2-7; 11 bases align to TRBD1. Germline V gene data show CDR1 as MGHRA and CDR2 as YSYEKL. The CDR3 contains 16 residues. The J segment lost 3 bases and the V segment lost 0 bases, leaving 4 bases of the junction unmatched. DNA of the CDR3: TGCGCCAGCAGCCAAGAATGGACAGGGGGCTTCTACGAGCAGTACTTC. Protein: CASSQEWTGGFYEQYF.

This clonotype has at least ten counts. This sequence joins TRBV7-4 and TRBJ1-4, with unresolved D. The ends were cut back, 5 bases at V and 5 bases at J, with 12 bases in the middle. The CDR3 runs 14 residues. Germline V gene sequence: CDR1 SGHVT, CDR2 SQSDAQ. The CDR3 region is CASSARRMNEKLFF. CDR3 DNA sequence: TGTGCCAGCAGCGCCCGACGGATGAATGAAAAACTGTTTTTT.

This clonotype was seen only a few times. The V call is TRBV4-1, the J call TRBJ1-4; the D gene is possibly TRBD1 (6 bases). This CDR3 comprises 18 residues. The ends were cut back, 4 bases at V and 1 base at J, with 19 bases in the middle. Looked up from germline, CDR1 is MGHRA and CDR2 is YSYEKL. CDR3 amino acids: CASSPIIRGEVTNEKLFF. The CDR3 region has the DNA TGCGCCAGCAGCCCCATTATAAGGGGGGAGGTAACTAATGAAAAACTGTTTTTT.

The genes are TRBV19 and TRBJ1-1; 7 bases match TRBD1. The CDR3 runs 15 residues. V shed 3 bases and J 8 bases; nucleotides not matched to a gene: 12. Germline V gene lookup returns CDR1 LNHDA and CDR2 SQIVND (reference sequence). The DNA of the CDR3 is TGTGCCAGTAGTATTTGGGTGTTGGGACAGACGGAAGCTTTCTTT. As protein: CASSIWVLGQTEAFF.

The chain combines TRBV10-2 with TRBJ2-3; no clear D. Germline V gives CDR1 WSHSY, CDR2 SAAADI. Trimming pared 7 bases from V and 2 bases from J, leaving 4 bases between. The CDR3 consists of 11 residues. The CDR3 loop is CASMNTDTQYF. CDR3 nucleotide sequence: TGCGCCAGCATGAACACAGATACGCAGTATTTT.